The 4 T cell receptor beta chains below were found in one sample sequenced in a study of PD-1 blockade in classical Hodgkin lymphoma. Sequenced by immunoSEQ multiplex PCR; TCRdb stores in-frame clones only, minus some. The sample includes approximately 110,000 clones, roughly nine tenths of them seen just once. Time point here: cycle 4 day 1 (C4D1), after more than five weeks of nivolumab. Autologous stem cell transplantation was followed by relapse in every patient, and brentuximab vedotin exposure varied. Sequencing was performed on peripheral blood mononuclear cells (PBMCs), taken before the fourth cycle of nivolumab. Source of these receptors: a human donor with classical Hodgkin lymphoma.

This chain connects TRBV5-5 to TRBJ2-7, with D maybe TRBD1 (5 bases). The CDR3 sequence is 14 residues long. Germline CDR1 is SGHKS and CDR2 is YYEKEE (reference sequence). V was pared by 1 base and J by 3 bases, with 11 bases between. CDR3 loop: CASSLRPQDYEQYF. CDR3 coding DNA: TGTGCCAGCAGCTTGAGGCCACAGGACTACGAGCAGTACTTC.

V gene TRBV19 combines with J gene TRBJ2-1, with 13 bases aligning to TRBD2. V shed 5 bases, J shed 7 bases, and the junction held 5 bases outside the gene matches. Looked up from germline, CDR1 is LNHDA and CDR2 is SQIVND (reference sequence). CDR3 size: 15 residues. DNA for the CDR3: TGTGCCAGTAGTGTGACTAGCGGGAGGCGGAATGAGCAGTTCTTC. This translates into CASSVTSGRRNEQFF.

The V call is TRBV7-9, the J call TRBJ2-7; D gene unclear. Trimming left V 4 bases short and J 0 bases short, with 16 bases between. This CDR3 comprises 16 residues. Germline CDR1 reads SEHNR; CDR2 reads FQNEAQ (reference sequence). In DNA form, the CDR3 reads TGTGCCAGCAGCTCCCTTGATGGGGTGTTCTCCTACGAGCAGTACTTC. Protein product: CASSSLDGVFSYEQYF. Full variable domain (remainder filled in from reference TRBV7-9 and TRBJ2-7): DTGVSQNPRHKITKRGQNVTFRCDPISEHNRLYWYRQTLGQGPEFLTYFQNEAQLEKSRLLSDRFSAERPKGSFSTLEIQRTEQGDSAMYLCASSSLDGVFSYEQYFGPGTRLTVT.

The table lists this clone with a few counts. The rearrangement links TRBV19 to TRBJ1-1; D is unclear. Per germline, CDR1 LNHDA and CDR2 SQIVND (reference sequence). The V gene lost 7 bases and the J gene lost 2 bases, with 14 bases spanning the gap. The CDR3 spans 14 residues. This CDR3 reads CASTPGLINTEAFF. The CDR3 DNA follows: TGTGCCAGTACCCCTGGACTGATTAACACTGAAGCTTTCTTT.